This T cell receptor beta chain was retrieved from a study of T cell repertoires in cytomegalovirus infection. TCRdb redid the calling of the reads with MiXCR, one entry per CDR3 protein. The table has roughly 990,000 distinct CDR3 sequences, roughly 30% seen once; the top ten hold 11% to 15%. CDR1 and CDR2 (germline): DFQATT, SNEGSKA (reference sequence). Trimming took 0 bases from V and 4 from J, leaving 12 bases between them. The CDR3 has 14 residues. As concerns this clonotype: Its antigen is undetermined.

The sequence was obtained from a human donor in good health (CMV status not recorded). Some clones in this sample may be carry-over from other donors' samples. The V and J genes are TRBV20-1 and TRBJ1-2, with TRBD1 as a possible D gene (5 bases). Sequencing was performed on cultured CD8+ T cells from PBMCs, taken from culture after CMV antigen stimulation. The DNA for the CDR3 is TGCAGTGCTAGAGATAGGACAACGCCCTATGGCTACACCTTC. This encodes CSARDRTTPYGYTF.